The 9 T cell receptor beta chains reported below all come from one sample, sequenced in a study of Tregs in tolerant kidney transplant recipients (dated by TCRdb to between 2017 and 2020). The intended sense of this specimen's time point label: blood sample drawn before combined kidney and bone marrow transplant. Library preparation used the immunoSEQ multiplex PCR assay. In its TCRdb copy, this immuneACCESS table keeps in-frame sequences only and misses some clones. Where compared with another copy, unresolved V genes explain less than half of these, and the others have no known cause. The sample table records approximately 30,000 clones. The ten top clones hold 13% to 15% of the sample. The sample here was CD8+ T cells from blood, taken before the transplant. The source of these receptors is a human donor who received a combined kidney and bone marrow transplant.

On this clone itself: The sequence runs out 3 residues before the end of the CDR3; the remainder is reconstructed from the germline J gene. The gene calls are TRBV5-5 and TRBJ1-1, with D possibly being TRBD1 (5 bases). Looked up from germline, CDR1 is SGHKS and CDR2 is YYEKEE (reference sequence). CDR3 length equals 15 residues. CDR3 bases read: TGTGCCAGCAGCCGGGGGGGAGGCTGGGGGACCGAA. Translation gives CASSRGGGWGTE. The whole CDR3 sequence is CASSRGGGWGTEAFF.

As for this clone: The read gets to within 3 residues of the CDR3 end, and the germline J gene fills in the rest. The chain recombines TRBV7-9 with TRBJ2-1, with 8 bases fitting TRBD2. Germline V gene lookup returns CDR1 SEHNR and CDR2 FQNEAQ (reference sequence). V lost 1 base and J lost 7; bases outside the gene matches: 6. The CDR3 has 15 amino acids. The sequenced part of the CDR3 DNA is TGTGCCAGCAGCTTAGTGCGGGAGGAAATTAATGAG. Protein sequence: CASSLVREEINE. The full-length CDR3 reads as CASSLVREEINEQFF. The full variable domain, in which reference TRBV7-9 and TRBJ2-1 provide the parts outside the CDR3, is DTGVSQNPRHKITKRGQNVTFRCDPISEHNRLYWYRQTLGQGPEFLTYFQNEAQLEKSRLLSDRFSAERPKGSFSTLEIQRTEQGDSAMYLCASSLVREEINEQFFGPGTRLTVL.

Comment on this clone: The read finishes 3 residues shy of the CDR3 end, and the germline J gene is used to complete it. The chain recombines TRBV19 with TRBJ2-1; D is uncertain. V lost 11 bases to trimming and J lost 8 bases, with 16 bases between them. This CDR3 has 12 residues. From germline, CDR1 is LNHDA and CDR2 SQIVND (reference sequence). CDR3 sequence: CACSSAWDEQFF. The covered CDR3 bases are TGTGCCTGCTCCAGCGCTTGGGATGAG.

On this clone: The CDR3 goes on 3 residues after the read ends, and that part is filled in from the germline J gene. V is TRBV14 and J is TRBJ1-4; D remains ambiguous. V lost 0 bases and J lost 3, with 14 bases in between. The CDR3 totals 17 residues. The V gene's germline CDR1 is SGHDN and CDR2 FVKESK. The CDR3 DNA, read in part, is TGTGCCAGCAGCCAAGAAACGGCGGGATTTGCTAATGAAAAA. Translation: CASSQETAGFANEK. The CDR3 in full is CASSQETAGFANEKLFF.

Worth noting for this clone: The CDR3 is cut off 3 residues early in the read; its end comes from the germline J gene. The chain is built from TRBV7-3 and TRBJ2-5, with D unclear. V lost 2 bases, J lost 2 bases, and 12 bases lay in between. The CDR3 consists of 15 residues. Per germline, CDR1 SGHTA and CDR2 FQGTGA. Partial CDR3 DNA: TGTGCCAGCAGCTTATATGGCGGTCTGCAAGAGACC. Translation: CASSLYGGLQET. The full CDR3 sequence reads CASSLYGGLQETQYF.

As to this clone: The CDR3 end falls 3 residues outside the read, so it is completed with the germline J gene. The V call is TRBV20-1, the J call TRBJ2-2; a possible D gene is TRBD2 (6 bases). CDR1 is DFQATT, CDR2 SNEGSKA, per germline (reference sequence). Between the trimmed V and J ends, which lost 3 bases and 4 bases, there was a span of 15 bases. This CDR3 is built from 15 residues. The CDR3: CSASPAGTGTGELFF. Partial CDR3 DNA: TGCAGTGCTAGCCCAGCGGGTACGGGCACCGGGGAG.

Comment on this clone: From the germline J gene comes the end of the CDR3, since the read stops 3 residues before it. This chain connects TRBV10-3 to TRBJ2-7, with 12 bases aligning to TRBD2. Per germline, CDR1 ENHRY and CDR2 SYGVKD. After removal of 4 bases from V and 1 base from J, the junction contained 8 bases not matched to a gene. The CDR3 sequence is 17 residues long. Incomplete CDR3 DNA: TGTGCCATCAGTGGACCCTCTAGCGGGAGGGCTTCCTACGAG. It specifies CAISGPSSGRASYE. The entire CDR3 is CAISGPSSGRASYEQYF.

With regard to this clone: The observed sequence ends 3 residues before the CDR3 terminus, with the missing tail filled in from the germline J gene. The chain recombines TRBV19 with TRBJ2-2; possibly TRBD2 for D (6 bases). The V gene's germline CDR1 is LNHDA and CDR2 SQIVND (reference sequence). This CDR3 contains 15 residues. CDR3 region: CASSIGRGGLSALFF. The part of the CDR3 DNA that was read is TGTGCCAGTAGTATCGGTCGTGGGGGGTTATCGGCG. The whole variable domain, filled in from reference TRBV19 and TRBJ2-2, reads DGGITQSPKYLFRKEGQNVTLSCEQNLNHDAMYWYRQDPGQGLRLIYYSQIVNDFQKGDIAEGYSVSREKKESFPLTVTSAQKNPTAFYLCASSIGRGGLSALFFGEGSRLTVL.

In the case of this clone: The DNA ends 3 residues before the CDR3 does, and the rest of the CDR3 is filled in from the germline J gene. V and J are TRBV6-1 and TRBJ2-1; 10 bases map to TRBD2. CDR3 length: 15 amino acids. With V trimmed by 3 bases and J by 9 bases, 8 bases remained unmatched. The V gene's germline CDR1 is MNHNS and CDR2 SASEGT. The sequenced part of the CDR3 DNA is TGTGCCAGCAGTGATTGGCTAGCGGGAGTGAGTGAG. Translated, it gives CASSDWLAGVSE. The CDR3 as a whole reads CASSDWLAGVSEQFF.